Each of the 13 T cell receptor beta chains below was sequenced from the same sample in a study of blood T cell repertoires in COVID-19. Only in-frame clones appear in the TCRdb table, and some are missing; sequencing was by immunoSEQ multiplex PCR. This table has about 200,000 clones, roughly 90% appearing once. Sequencing was performed on peripheral blood. These receptors came from a woman in her 70s with acute or convalescent COVID-19.

This chain connects TRBV6-6 to TRBJ1-1, with no clear D. Per germline, CDR1 MNHNY and CDR2 SVGAGI (reference sequence). V lost 5 bases and J 4 bases, leaving 14 bases between the germline ends. This CDR3 region has 14 residues. CDR3 nucleotides: TGTGCCAGCAGTCCCGAACGGAGAGGCACTGAAGCTTTCTTT. Translating it yields CASSPERRGTEAFF.

The chain joins TRBV19 to TRBJ2-7; D not certain. This CDR3 contains 13 residues. The germline CDR1 and CDR2 sequences are LNHDA and SQIVND (reference sequence). Trimming took 5 bases from V and 2 from J, leaving 10 bases between them. The CDR3 DNA is TGTGCCAGTAGTTATAGACTTACCTACGAGCAGTACTTC. This gives the protein CASSYRLTYEQYF.

The rearrangement joins TRBV6-5 to TRBJ2-3, with D possibly matching TRBD2 (6 bases). Trimming removed 0 bases from V and 3 bases from J, with 7 bases in between. The CDR3 covers 14 residues. The germline CDR1 and CDR2 sequences are MNHEY and SVGAGI. The CDR3 DNA is TGTGCCAGCAGTTACTCCGGGGGTACAGATACGCAGTATTTT. Residues: CASSYSGGTDTQYF.

For the CDR3, the DNA is TGTGCCAGCAGCGTCGGGGACAGGGACAGTGAGCAGTTCTTC. As protein: CASSVGDRDSEQFF. This chain connects TRBV6-5 to TRBJ2-1; the match to TRBD1 covers 9 bases. CDR3 size: 14 residues. After removal of 6 bases from V and 9 bases from J, the junction contained 9 bases not matched to a gene. Germline V CDR1 and CDR2: MNHEY, SVGAGI.

The V and J genes are TRBV5-1 and TRBJ2-1; D not resolved. Trimming pared 2 bases from V and 4 bases from J, leaving 13 bases between. Germline V lookup: CDR1 SGHRS, CDR2 YFSETQ. This CDR3 contains 15 residues. DNA of the CDR3: TGCGCCAGCAGCTTCGCTTCGGGTTGGTACAATGAGCAGTTCTTC. This gives the protein CASSFASGWYNEQFF.

This sequence joins TRBV4-1 and TRBJ2-7; 9 positions match TRBD1. V shed 1 base and J 11 bases; nucleotides not matched to a gene: 9. Per the germline V gene, CDR1 is MGHRA and CDR2 is YSYEKL. CDR3 length: 14 amino acids. The CDR3 spells CASSQARTGARKYF. CDR3 coding DNA: TGCGCCAGCAGCCAAGCTAGGACAGGGGCCCGCAAGTACTTC.

This sequence joins TRBV5-8 and TRBJ2-1; 12 nucleotides match TRBD2. The CDR3 is 16 amino acids. With 4 bases clipped from V and 4 bases from J, the junction kept 6 bases outside the gene matches. Germline CDR1 reads SGHTS; CDR2 reads YDEGEE. This CDR3 reads CASSLTSGRTYNEQFF. CDR3 nucleotides: TGTGCCAGCAGCCTGACTAGCGGGAGAACTTACAATGAGCAGTTCTTC.

The chain carries TRBV5-4 and TRBJ2-7; possibly TRBD1 for D (6 bases). The germline gives CDR1 SGHNT, CDR2 YYREEE (reference sequence). Between the trimmed V and J ends, which lost 0 bases and 6 bases, there was a span of 10 bases. There are 13 residues in the CDR3. The CDR3, as DNA: TGTGCCAGCAGCTTGGTGGGGGCAAGCGAGCAGTACTTC. Protein product: CASSLVGASEQYF. Complete variable domain (other parts from reference TRBV5-4 and TRBJ2-7): ETGVTQSPTHLIKTRGQQVTLRCSSQSGHNTVSWYQQALGQGPQFIFQYYREEENGRGNFPPRFSGLQFPNYSSELNVNALELDDSALYLCASSLVGASEQYFGPGTRLTVT.

This clone has only one observation. The chain joins TRBV11-2 to TRBJ2-1; 10 nucleotides align to TRBD2. Unmatched junction bases numbered 7, after V lost 4 bases and J lost 13 bases. CDR1 and CDR2 from the germline V gene are SGHAT and FQNNGV. The CDR3 is 13 residues long. CDR3 bases: TGTGCCAGCAGCTCAGGACTAGCGGAACGTCAGTTCTTC. Translation gives CASSSGLAERQFF.

V is TRBV27 and J is TRBJ2-7, with TRBD2 identical over 9 bases. The CDR3 runs to 14 residues. CDR1 and CDR2 (germline): MNHEY, SMNVEV (reference sequence). V lost 8 bases to trimming and J lost 6 bases; unmatched junction nucleotides: 11. The CDR3 reads CASSQLLAGSEQYF. The CDR3 DNA follows: TGTGCCAGCTCCCAACTTCTAGCGGGGAGCGAGCAGTACTTC.

The chain links TRBV11-3 to TRBJ2-1; 8 bases line up with TRBD1. Per germline, CDR1 SGHNT and CDR2 YENEEA. This CDR3 contains 17 residues. The V and J ends lost 0 bases and 7 bases, in that order; junction bases with no gene match: 11. The CDR3 protein is CASSLDSRGHLLNEQFF. The CDR3 DNA follows: TGTGCCAGCAGCTTAGATTCCAGGGGGCACCTACTGAATGAGCAGTTCTTC.

This clone has more than one count but fewer than ten. Other DNA sequences in the sample encode the same CDR3. V is TRBV5-1 and J is TRBJ1-4; 7 bases match TRBD1. With 0 bases clipped from V and 0 bases from J, the junction kept 2 bases outside the gene matches. The germline CDR1 and CDR2 sequences are SGHRS and YFSETQ. This CDR3 comprises 16 residues. CDR3 coding DNA: TGCGCCAGCAGCTTGGGACAGGGAACAACTAATGAAAAACTGTTTTTT. Translating gives CASSLGQGTTNEKLFF. The full variable domain, rest sourced from reference TRBV5-1 and TRBJ1-4, is KAGVTQTPRYLIKTRGQQVTLSCSPISGHRSVSWYQQTPGQGLQFLFEYFSETQRNKGNFPGRFSGRQFSNSRSEMNVSTLELGDSALYLCASSLGQGTTNEKLFFGSGTQLSVL.

The V and J genes are TRBV2 and TRBJ2-5; 12 bases align to TRBD2. J gave up 7 bases and V 8 bases, and 20 bases lay outside the gene matches. The CDR3 totals 18 residues. Per the germline V gene, CDR1 is SNHLY and CDR2 is FYNNEI. The chain's CDR3 is CASSWTSGTLGRGGTQYF. DNA of the CDR3: TGTGCCAGCTCCTGGACTAGCGGGACGTTAGGTAGGGGAGGGACCCAGTACTTC.